This T cell receptor beta chain was recorded in a study of blood T cell repertoires in COVID-19. Turning to the study itself: Collection of acute and convalescent COVID-19 samples took place in the United States, Italy and Spain. PBMCs, B-cell-depleted T cells, or T cells were the source of the cDNA or gDNA that made up the material.

Source study methods: The assay estimated nucleated cells by amplifying reference gene primers. Produced via immunoSEQ multiplex PCR; TCRdb's table is partial and in-frame only. V, J and clone size were drawn from that table, and D and trimming were deduced from the DNA. The repertoire holds 230,000 or so clones, with 87% as singletons. Trimming took off 5 bases at V and 1 base at J, with 12 bases between the two ends. Looked up from germline, CDR1 is SGHNT and CDR2 is YYREEE (reference sequence). This CDR3 has 15 residues. The rearrangement joins TRBV5-4 to TRBJ2-2; D is perhaps TRBD1 (6 bases). The clonotype comes from a middle-aged man with active or convalescent COVID-19. Sequences were obtained from peripheral blood. CDR3 coding DNA: TGTGCCAGCAGTACGGGACAACTGAACACCGGGGAGCTGTTTTTT. It codes for CASSTGQLNTGELFF.